These T cell receptor beta chains were read from a single sample in a study of beta chain features in type 1 diabetes. Assay: immunoSEQ multiplex PCR; the TCRdb copy retains only in-frame clones and omits some. The repertoire consists of a few hundred thousand clones, with 16% occurring once and the leading ten covering more than 0.075%. The material sequenced was naive CD4+ T cells from blood. These receptors were collected from a man aged 25-45 years with type 1 diabetes. The CDR3 runs from the conserved cysteine through the conserved F or W. A D gene is named only where the DNA matches it firmly. Not all rows give a size; the values are once, few, many and, for expanded clones, a class.

few | TRBJ2-5 | TRBV30 | TRBD1 | TGTGCCTGGGGACCGGGACAGGTAATCCAAGAGACCCAGTACTTC | CAWGPGQVIQETQYF
few | TRBJ1-5 | TRBV28 | - | TGTGCCAGCAGTCCCCCTATACGCAATCAGCCCCAGCATTTT | CASSPPIRNQPQHF
few | TRBJ2-3 | TRBV29-1 | - | TGCAGCGGCCTTCCCGGCGGCGGAGATACGCAGTATTTT | CSGLPGGGDTQYF
few | TRBJ1-1 | TRBV13 | - | TGTGCCAGCAGCCGCAGCCTTGACACTGAAGCTTTCTTT | CASSRSLDTEAFF
few | TRBJ2-1 | TRBV7-9 | - | TGTGCCAGCAGCTTAGGGCTAGGGGCCTCCTACAATGAGCAGTTCTTC | CASSLGLGASYNEQFF
- | TRBJ2-4 | TRBV5-4 | - | TGTGCCAGCAGCGCCGGTGGGGTTTGGGACATTCAGTACTTC | CASSAGGVWDIQYF
few | TRBJ1-2 | TRBV28 | TRBD1 | TGTGCCAGCAGCCGGACAGGGGATGGTGGCTACACCTTC | CASSRTGDGGYTF
- | TRBJ1-2 | TRBV2 | - | TGTGCCAGCAGCGATTTTACAGGGATCTATGGCTACACCTTC | CASSDFTGIYGYTF
few | TRBJ1-2 | TRBV20-1 | - | TGCAGTGCCCCCGCGTCCTATGGCTACACCTTC | CSAPASYGYTF
- | TRBJ2-5 | TRBV7-2 | - | TGTGCCAGCAGCCCTTGGGGCGGGTCGGAGACCCAGTACTTC | CASSPWGGSETQYF
- | TRBJ2-1 | TRBV7-2 | TRBD1 | TGTGCCAGCAGCTTTGACAGGGCTTACAATGAGCAGTTCTTC | CASSFDRAYNEQFF
few | TRBJ2-3 | TRBV7-9 | TRBD2 | TGTGCCAGCAGCGGGACTAGCATTTCGGATACGCAGTATTTT | CASSGTSISDTQYF
few | TRBJ2-5 | TRBV29-1 | - | TGCAGCGGACAGAACCAAGAGACCCAGTACTTC | CSGQNQETQYF
few | TRBJ2-1 | TRBV29-1 | TRBD2 | TGCAGCCCTCGTCTGGGACTAGCGGGAGTCACCTACAATGAGCAGTTCTTC | CSPRLGLAGVTYNEQFF
few | TRBJ1-1 | TRBV9 | TRBD1 | TGTGCCAGCAGCATGACAGGGGGAGACACTGAAGCTTTCTTT | CASSMTGGDTEAFF
- | TRBJ2-3 | TRBV9 | - | TGTGCCAGCAGCGTATCGGACAGCCCCACAGATACGCAGTATTTT | CASSVSDSPTDTQYF
- | TRBJ2-3 | TRBV6-5 | - | TGTGCCAGCAGCTCTGGAGATACGCAGTATTTT | CASSSGDTQYF
- | TRBJ2-5 | TRBV5-1 | - | TGCGCCAGCAGCTTGATACAGGGCCCGGAGACCCAGTACTTC | CASSLIQGPETQYF
- | TRBJ2-3 | TRBV7-3 | - | TGTGCCAGCAGCTTATTCGCGAGTAGCACAGATACGCAGTATTTT | CASSLFASSTDTQYF
few | TRBJ2-7 | TRBV27 | - | TGTGCCAGCAGTTTAAGGCGGGACCTCTCCTACGAGCAGTACTTC | CASSLRRDLSYEQYF
- | TRBJ2-7 | TRBV15 | TRBD2 | TGTGCCACCAGCAGAGAAGGAAGGCTAGCGGATACCTACGAGCAGTACTTC | CATSREGRLADTYEQYF
few | TRBJ2-7 | TRBV7-2 | - | TGTGCCAGCAGCTTAACGAACAGCGCCTACGAGCAGTACTTC | CASSLTNSAYEQYF
few | TRBJ1-5 | TRBV9 | TRBD1 | TGTGCCAGCAGCCCCGGACAGGGATGGGGCAATCAGCCCCAGCATTTT | CASSPGQGWGNQPQHF
- | TRBJ2-7 | TRBV9 | TRBD1 | TGTGCCAGCAGCGTAGGCGGGGGACAGGGTCTCTACGAGCAGTACTTC | CASSVGGGQGLYEQYF
few | TRBJ2-1 | TRBV12-5 | TRBD1 | TGTGCTAGTTTAGCGACAGGGGAAAATGAGCAGTTCTTC | CASLATGENEQFF
- | TRBJ2-5 | TRBV9 | TRBD2 | TGTGCCAGCAGCGTAGCAGGGACTAGCGGGAGTCAGCAAGAGACCCAGTACTTC | CASSVAGTSGSQQETQYF
few | TRBJ1-5 | TRBV30 | - | TGTGCCTGGAGTCGTCTTGGCCAGCCCCAGCATTTT | CAWSRLGQPQHF
- | TRBJ2-7 | TRBV7-6 | TRBD1 | TGTGCCAGCAGCTCCACGACAGGGGGGCCGGGATACGAGCAGTACTTC | CASSSTTGGPGYEQYF
few | TRBJ2-7 | TRBV29-1 | - | TGCAGCGTTACGGGACAATATGTCAACGAGCAGTACTTC | CSVTGQYVNEQYF
few | TRBJ2-6 | TRBV14 | - | TGTGCCAGCAGCCCTTTCAAGTACTCTGGGGCCAACGTCCTGACTTTC | CASSPFKYSGANVLTF
- | TRBJ2-3 | TRBV30 | - | TGTGCCTGGAGTAGGGCAGTGTCAGATACGCAGTATTTT | CAWSRAVSDTQYF
- | TRBJ2-6 | TRBV4-1 | TRBD1 | TGCGCCAGTGGGACAGGGTTCCCTGGGGCCAACGTCCTGACTTTC | CASGTGFPGANVLTF
- | TRBJ2-1 | TRBV29-1 | TRBD2 | TGCAGCGTTGTGTCTAGCGGGACCAATGAGCAGTTCTTC | CSVVSSGTNEQFF
- | TRBJ1-1 | TRBV5-1 | TRBD1 | TGCGCCAGCAGCTCGGGACAGGGCTTCACTGAAGCTTTCTTT | CASSSGQGFTEAFF
few | TRBJ2-7 | TRBV25-1 | - | TGTGCCAGCAGTGAATTGGGAGTTTCCTACGAGCAGTACTTC | CASSELGVSYEQYF
- | TRBJ2-7 | TRBV18 | - | TGTGCCAGCTCACCAGTCAGGATAAGTAACGAGCAGTACTTC | CASSPVRISNEQYF
few | TRBJ2-2 | TRBV7-9 | - | TGTGCCAGCAGCTTCCAGGGGAGCACCGGGGAGCTGTTTTTT | CASSFQGSTGELFF
few | TRBJ2-2 | TRBV7-2 | - | TGTGCCAGCAGCACCCCACCGAACACCGGGGAGCTGTTTTTT | CASSTPPNTGELFF
- | TRBJ2-7 | TRBV7-9 | - | TGTGCCAGCAGCTTAGCCCCGATTTTAGGCGAGCAGTACTTC | CASSLAPILGEQYF
few | TRBJ2-7 | TRBV4-2 | - | TGTGCCAGCAGCCAAGAGTACCGGAGCTCCTACGAGCAGTACTTC | CASSQEYRSSYEQYF
- | TRBJ2-3 | TRBV9 | - | TGTGCCAGCAGCGCTTTCAGGAGCCGCACAGATACGCAGTATTTT | CASSAFRSRTDTQYF
- | TRBJ2-7 | TRBV29-1 | - | TGCAGCGTTGAAGAAAGGAGACCAAGGGCTAGCGAGGCCTACGAGCAGTACTTC | CSVEERRPRASEAYEQYF
few | TRBJ2-7 | TRBV7-9 | - | TGTGCCAGCAGCTTAACCCACGAGCAGTACTTC | CASSLTHEQYF